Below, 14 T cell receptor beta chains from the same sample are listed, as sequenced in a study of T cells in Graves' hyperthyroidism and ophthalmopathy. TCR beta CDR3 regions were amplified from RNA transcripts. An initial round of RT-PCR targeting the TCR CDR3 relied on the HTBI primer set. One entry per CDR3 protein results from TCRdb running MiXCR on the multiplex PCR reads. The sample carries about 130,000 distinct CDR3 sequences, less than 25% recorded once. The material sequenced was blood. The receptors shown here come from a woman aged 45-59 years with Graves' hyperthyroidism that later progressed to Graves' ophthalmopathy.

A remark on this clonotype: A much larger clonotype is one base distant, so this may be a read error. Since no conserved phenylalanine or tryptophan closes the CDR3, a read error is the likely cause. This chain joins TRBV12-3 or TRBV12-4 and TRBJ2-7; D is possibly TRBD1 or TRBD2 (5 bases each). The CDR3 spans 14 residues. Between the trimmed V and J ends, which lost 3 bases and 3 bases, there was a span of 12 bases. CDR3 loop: CASSFVGDGYEQYL. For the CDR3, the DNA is TGTGCCAGCAGTTTTGTAGGGGACGGCTACGAGCAGTACCTC.

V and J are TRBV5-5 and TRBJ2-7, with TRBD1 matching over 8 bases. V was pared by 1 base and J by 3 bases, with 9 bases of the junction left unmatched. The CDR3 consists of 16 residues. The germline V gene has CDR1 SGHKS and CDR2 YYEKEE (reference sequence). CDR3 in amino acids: CASSLHVGTGGYEQYF. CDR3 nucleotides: TGTGCCAGCAGCTTGCACGTCGGGACAGGAGGCTACGAGCAGTACTTC.

CDR3 sequence reads: CASSLEQGSSGELFF. The CDR3 coding sequence is TGCGCCAGCAGCTTGGAACAGGGAAGTTCCGGGGAGCTGTTTTTT. V gene TRBV5-1 combines with J gene TRBJ2-2; D perhaps matches TRBD1 (6 bases). Trimming removed 0 bases from V and 6 bases from J, with 12 bases in between. The CDR3 is 15 residues long. Per the germline V gene, CDR1 is SGHRS and CDR2 is YFSETQ. Full variable domain (remainder filled in from reference TRBV5-1 and TRBJ2-2): KAGVTQTPRYLIKTRGQQVTLSCSPISGHRSVSWYQQTPGQGLQFLFEYFSETQRNKGNFPGRFSGRQFSNSRSEMNVSTLELGDSALYLCASSLEQGSSGELFFGEGSRLTVL.

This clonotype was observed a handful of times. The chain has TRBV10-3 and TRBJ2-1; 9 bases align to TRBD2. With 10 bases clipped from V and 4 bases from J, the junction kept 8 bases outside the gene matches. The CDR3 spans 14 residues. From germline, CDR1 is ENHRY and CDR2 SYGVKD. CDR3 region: CATSRTSAYNEQFF. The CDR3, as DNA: TGTGCCACCAGCCGGACTAGCGCATACAATGAGCAGTTCTTC.

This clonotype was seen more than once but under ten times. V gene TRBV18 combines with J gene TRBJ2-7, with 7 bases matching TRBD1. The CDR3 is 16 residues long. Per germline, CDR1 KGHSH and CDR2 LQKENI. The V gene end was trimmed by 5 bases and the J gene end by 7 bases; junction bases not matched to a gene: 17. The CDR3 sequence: CASSGLSGTDPWEQYF. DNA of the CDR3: TGTGCCAGCTCAGGACTTTCCGGGACAGACCCGTGGGAGCAGTACTTC.

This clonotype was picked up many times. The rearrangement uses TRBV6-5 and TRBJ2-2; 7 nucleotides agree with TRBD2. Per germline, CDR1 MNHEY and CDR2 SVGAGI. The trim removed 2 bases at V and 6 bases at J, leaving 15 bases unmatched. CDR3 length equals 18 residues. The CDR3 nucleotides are TGTGCCAGCAGTTACAGTGGATTGGCGGGAGCGTTCTCCGGGGAGCTGTTTTTT. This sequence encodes CASSYSGLAGAFSGELFF.

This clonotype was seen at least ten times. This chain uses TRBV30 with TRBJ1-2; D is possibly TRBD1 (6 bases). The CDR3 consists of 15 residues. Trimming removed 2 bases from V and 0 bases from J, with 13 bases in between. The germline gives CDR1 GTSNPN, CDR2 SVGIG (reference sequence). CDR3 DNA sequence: TGTGCCTGGAGTCAGGACAGCCGAACTAACTATGGCTACACCTTC. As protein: CAWSQDSRTNYGYTF.

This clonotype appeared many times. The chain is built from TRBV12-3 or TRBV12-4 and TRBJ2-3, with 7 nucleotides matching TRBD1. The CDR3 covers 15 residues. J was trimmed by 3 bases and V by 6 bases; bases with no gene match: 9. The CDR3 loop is CASSPETGPTDTQYF. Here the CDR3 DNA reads TGTGCCAGCAGCCCTGAGACAGGGCCGACAGATACGCAGTATTTT.

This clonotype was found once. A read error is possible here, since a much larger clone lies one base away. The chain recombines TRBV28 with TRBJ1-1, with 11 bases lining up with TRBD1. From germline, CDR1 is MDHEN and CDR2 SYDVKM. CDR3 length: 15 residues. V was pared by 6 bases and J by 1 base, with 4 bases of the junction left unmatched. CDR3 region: CASRAGQGGNTEAFF. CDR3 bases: TGTGCCAGCAGGGCGGGACAGGGGGGGAACACTGAAGCTTTCTTT.

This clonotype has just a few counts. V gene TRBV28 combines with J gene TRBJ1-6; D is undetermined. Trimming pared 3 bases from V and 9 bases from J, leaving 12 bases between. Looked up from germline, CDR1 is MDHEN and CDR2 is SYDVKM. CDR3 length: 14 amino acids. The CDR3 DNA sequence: TGTGCCAGCAGTTTTCCTGATGTAATTTCACCCCTCCACTTT. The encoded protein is CASSFPDVISPLHF.

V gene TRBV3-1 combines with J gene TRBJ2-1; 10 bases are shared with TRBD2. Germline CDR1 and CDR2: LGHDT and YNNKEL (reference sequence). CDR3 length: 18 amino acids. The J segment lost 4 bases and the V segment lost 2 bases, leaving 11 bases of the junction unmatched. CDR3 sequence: CASSQNGAGAGGYNEQFF. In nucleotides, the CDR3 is TGTGCCAGCAGCCAAAATGGGGCGGGAGCGGGAGGGTACAATGAGCAGTTCTTC.

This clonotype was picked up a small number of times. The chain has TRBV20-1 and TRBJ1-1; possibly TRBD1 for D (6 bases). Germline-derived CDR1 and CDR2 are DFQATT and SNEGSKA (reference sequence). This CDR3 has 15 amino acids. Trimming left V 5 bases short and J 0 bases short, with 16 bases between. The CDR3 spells CSAPREGTMNTEAFF. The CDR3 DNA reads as TGCAGTGCTCCCAGGGAGGGGACAATGAACACTGAAGCTTTCTTT.

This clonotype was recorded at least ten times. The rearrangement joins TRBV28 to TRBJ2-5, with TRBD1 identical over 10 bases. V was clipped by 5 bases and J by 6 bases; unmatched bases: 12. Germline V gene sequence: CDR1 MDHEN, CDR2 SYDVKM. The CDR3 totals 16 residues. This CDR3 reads CASSRRDRGRPQTQYF. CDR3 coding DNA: TGTGCCAGCAGTCGCCGGGACAGGGGCCGCCCCCAGACCCAGTACTTC.

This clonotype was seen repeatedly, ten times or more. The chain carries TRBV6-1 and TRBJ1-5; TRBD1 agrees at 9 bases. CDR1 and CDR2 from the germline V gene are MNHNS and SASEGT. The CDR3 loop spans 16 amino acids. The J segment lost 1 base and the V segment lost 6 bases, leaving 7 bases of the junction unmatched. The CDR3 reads CASRTGGEVSNQPQHF. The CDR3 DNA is TGTGCCAGCAGAACAGGGGGCGAAGTGAGCAATCAGCCCCAGCATTTT.